This T cell receptor beta chain stems from a study of shared clonotypes between healthy human individuals. Study findings and constraints: Non-shared clonotypes had lower generation probabilities than those shared by all four donors.

For every subset, genomic DNA was evenly distributed across several immunoSEQ plates. Data came from immunoSEQ multiplex PCR; TCRdb stores just in-frame clones and leaves some out. The sample contains fewer than 3 million clones, roughly 92% of which appear only once. The CDR3 loop spans 15 amino acids. The germline CDR1 and CDR2 sequences are MNHNY and SVGAGI (reference sequence). With V trimmed by 10 bases and J by 0 bases, 8 bases remained unmatched. For this clone: Its antigen is not identified.

Specimen: naive CD4+ T cells from PBMCs. Subset reported: CD45RA+ positively selected. This sequence originates from a man between 18 and 29 years old in good health. Some clones in this sample may be carry-over from other donors' samples. J is TRBJ1-5 and V is TRBV6-6, with 8 bases identical to TRBD1. The CDR3 coding sequence is TGTGCCACCGCGGACAGGGCGAATAGCAATCAGCCCCAGCATTTT. Translating gives CATADRANSNQPQHF.